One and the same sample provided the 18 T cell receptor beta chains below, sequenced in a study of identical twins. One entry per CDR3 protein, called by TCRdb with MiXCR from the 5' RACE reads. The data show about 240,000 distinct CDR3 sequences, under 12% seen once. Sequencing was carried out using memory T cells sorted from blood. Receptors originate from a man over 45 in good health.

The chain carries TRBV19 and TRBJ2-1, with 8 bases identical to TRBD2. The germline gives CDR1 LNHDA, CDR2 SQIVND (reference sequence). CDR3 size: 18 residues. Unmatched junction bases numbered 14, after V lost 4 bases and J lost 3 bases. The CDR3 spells CASSKGPRASGFYNEQFF. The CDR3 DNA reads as TGTGCCAGTAGTAAGGGTCCTCGAGCTAGCGGGTTCTACAATGAGCAGTTCTTC.

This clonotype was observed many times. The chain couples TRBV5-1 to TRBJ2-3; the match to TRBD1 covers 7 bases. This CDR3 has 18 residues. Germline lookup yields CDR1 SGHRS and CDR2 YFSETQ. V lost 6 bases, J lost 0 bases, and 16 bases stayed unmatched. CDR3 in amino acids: CASTPLLDRSTSTDTQYF. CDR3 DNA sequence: TGCGCCAGCACTCCACTTTTGGACAGGAGTACTAGCACAGATACGCAGTATTTT.

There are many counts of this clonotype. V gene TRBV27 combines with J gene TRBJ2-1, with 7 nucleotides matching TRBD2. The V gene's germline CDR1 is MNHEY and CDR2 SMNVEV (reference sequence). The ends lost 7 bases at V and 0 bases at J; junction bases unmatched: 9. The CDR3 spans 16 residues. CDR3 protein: CASTVYGGSSYNEQFF. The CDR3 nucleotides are TGTGCCAGCACCGTTTACGGCGGGAGCTCCTACAATGAGCAGTTCTTC.

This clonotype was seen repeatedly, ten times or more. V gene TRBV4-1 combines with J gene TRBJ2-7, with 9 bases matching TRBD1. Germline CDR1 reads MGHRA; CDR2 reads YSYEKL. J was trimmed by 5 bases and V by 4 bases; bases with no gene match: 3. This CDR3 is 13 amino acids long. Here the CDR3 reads CASSPGQGDEQYF. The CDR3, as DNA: TGCGCCAGCAGCCCGGGACAGGGCGACGAGCAGTACTTC.

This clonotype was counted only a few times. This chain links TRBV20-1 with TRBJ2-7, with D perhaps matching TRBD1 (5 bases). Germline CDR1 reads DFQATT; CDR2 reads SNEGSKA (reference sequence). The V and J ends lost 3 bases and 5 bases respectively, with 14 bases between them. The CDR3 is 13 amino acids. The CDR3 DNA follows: TGCAGTGCTAGCACGGCAGGGTCCCACGAGCAGTACTTC. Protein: CSASTAGSHEQYF.

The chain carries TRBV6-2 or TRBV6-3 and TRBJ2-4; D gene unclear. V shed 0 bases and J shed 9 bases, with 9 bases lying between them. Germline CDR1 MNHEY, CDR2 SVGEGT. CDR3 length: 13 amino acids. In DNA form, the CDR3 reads TGTGCCAGCAGTTACTCGAGTCCGCCCATTCAGTACTTC. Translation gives CASSYSSPPIQYF.

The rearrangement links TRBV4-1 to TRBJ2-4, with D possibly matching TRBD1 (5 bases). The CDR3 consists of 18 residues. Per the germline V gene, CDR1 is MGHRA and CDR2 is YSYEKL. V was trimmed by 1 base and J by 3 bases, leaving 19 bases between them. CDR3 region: CASSQVPGSSIGKNIQYF. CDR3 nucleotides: TGCGCCAGCAGCCAAGTGCCAGGGTCAAGTATCGGCAAAAACATTCAGTACTTC.

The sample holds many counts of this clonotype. CDR3 sequence (DNA): TGTGCCAGCAGTTACGCGACCTTTGACTATGGCTACACCTTC. Protein sequence: CASSYATFDYGYTF. The genes are TRBV6-2 or TRBV6-3 and TRBJ1-2, with no clear D. The length of the CDR3 is 14 residues. Trimming took off 2 bases at V and 3 bases at J, with 10 bases between the two ends. Germline CDR1 reads MNHEY; CDR2 reads SVGEGT.

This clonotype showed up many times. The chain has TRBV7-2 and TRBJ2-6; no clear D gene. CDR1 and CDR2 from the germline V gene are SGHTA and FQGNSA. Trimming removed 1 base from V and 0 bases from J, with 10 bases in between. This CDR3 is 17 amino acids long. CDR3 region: CASSLGRASSGANVLTF. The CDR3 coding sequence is TGTGCCAGCAGCTTAGGGCGTGCTAGCTCTGGGGCCAACGTCCTGACTTTC.

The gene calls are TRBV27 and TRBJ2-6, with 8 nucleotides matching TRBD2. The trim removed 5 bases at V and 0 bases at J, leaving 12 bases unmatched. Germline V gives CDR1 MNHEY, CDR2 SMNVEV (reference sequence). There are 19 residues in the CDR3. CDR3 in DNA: TGTGCCAGCAGTCCACCCGGACTAGCTATTTTCTCTGGGGCCAACGTCCTGACTTTC. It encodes CASSPPGLAIFSGANVLTF.

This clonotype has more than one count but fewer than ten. CDR3 amino acids: CSVDSSAGANVLTF. DNA for the CDR3: TGCAGCGTTGATTCCAGCGCGGGGGCCAACGTCCTGACTTTC. The chain has TRBV29-1 and TRBJ2-6; D unresolved. This CDR3 contains 14 residues. The germline V gene encodes CDR1 SQVTM and CDR2 ANQGSEA. Trimming removed 3 bases at V and 4 bases at J, with 10 bases between. Full variable domain (outside the CDR3, taken from reference TRBV29-1 and TRBJ2-6): SAVISQKPSRDICQRGTSLTIQCQVDSQVTMMFWYRQQPGQSLTLIATANQGSEATYESGFVIDKFPISRPNLTFSTLTVSNMSPEDSSIYLCSVDSSAGANVLTFGAGSRLTVL.

The CDR3 here is CASTPRVLSGANVLTF. The CDR3 DNA reads TGTGCCAGCACCCCAAGGGTCTTATCTGGGGCCAACGTCCTGACTTTC. The V gene is TRBV6-1, the J gene TRBJ2-6; D is unresolved. Germline CDR1 and CDR2: MNHNS and SASEGT. CDR3 length equals 16 residues. Trimming shortened V by 7 bases and J by 1 base, and 14 bases separated the two germline ends.

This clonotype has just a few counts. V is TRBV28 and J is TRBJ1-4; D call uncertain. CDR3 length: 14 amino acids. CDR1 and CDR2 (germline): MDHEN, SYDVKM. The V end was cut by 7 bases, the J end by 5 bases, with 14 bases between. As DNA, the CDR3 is TGTGCCAGCAACGAGAGGCGAGTCAATGAAAAACTGTTTTTT. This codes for CASNERRVNEKLFF.

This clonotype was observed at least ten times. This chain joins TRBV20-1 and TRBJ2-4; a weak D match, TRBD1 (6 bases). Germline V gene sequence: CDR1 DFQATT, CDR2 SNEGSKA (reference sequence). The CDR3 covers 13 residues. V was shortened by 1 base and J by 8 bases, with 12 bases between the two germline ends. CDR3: CSARGRGRDIQYF. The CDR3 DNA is TGCAGTGCTAGAGGCAGGGGTCGGGACATTCAGTACTTC.

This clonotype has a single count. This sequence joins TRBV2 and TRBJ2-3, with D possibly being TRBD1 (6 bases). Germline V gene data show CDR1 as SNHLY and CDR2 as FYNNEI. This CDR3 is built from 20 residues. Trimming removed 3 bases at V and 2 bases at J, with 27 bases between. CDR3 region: CASSERRRGSPLGATDTQYF. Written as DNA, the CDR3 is TGTGCCAGCAGTGAGAGAAGGCGCGGCTCACCACTGGGGGCCACAGATACGCAGTATTTT.

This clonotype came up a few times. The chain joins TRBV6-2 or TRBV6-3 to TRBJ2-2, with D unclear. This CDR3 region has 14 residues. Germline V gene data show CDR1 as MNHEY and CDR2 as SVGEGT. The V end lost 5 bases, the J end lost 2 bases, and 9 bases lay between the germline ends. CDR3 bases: TGTGCCAGCAGTAAAATGCTAAACACCGGGGAGCTGTTTTTT. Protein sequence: CASSKMLNTGELFF.

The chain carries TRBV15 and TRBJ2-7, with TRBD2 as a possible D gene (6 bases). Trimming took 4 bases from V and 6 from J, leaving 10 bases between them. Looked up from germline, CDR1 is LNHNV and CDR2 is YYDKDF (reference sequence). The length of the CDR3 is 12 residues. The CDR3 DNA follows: TGTGCCACCAGCAAGGCCGGGGGCGAGCAGTACTTC. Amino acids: CATSKAGGEQYF. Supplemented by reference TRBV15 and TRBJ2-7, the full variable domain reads DAMVIQNPRYQVTQFGKPVTLSCSQTLNHNVMYWYQQKSSQAPKLLFHYYDKDFNNEADTPDNFQSRRPNTSFCFLDIRSPGLGDTAMYLCATSKAGGEQYFGPGTRLTVT.

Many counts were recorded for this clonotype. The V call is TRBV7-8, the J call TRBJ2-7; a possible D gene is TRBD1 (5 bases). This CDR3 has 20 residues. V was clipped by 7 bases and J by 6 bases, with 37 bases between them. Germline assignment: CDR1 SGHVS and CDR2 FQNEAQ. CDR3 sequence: CASTPRGALNFRTSPIEQYF. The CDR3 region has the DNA TGTGCCAGCACCCCGCGTGGGGCCCTTAATTTCCGCACCTCCCCCATCGAGCAGTACTTC.